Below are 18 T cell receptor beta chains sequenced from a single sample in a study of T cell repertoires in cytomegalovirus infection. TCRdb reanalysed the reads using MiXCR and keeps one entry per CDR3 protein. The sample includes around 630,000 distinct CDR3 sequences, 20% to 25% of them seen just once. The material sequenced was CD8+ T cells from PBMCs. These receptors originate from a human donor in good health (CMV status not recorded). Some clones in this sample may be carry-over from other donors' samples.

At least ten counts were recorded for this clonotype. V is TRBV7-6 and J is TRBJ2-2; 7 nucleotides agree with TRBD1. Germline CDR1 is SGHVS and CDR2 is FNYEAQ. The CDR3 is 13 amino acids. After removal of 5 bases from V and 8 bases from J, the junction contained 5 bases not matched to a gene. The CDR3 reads CASSPDRTGELFF. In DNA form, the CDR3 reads TGTGCCAGCAGCCCGGACAGGACGGGGGAGCTGTTTTTT.

For the CDR3, the DNA is TGTGCCAGCAGCGACGGGACAGGGTATAATCAGCCCCAGCATTTT. Translated: CASSDGTGYNQPQHF. The chain employs TRBV7-9 and TRBJ1-5, with TRBD1 identical over 9 bases. In germline, CDR1 is SEHNR, CDR2 FQNEAQ (reference sequence). There are 15 residues in the CDR3. V shed 5 bases and J 4 bases; nucleotides not matched to a gene: 6. Full variable domain (rest looked up from reference TRBV7-9 and TRBJ1-5): DTGVSQNPRHKITKRGQNVTFRCDPISEHNRLYWYRQTLGQGPEFLTYFQNEAQLEKSRLLSDRFSAERPKGSFSTLEIQRTEQGDSAMYLCASSDGTGYNQPQHFGDGTRLSIL.

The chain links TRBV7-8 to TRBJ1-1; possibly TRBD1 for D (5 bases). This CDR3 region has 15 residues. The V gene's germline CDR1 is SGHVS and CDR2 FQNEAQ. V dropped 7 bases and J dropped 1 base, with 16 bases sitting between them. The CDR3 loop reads CASKREVGTNTEAFF. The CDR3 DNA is TGTGCCAGCAAAAGAGAGGTCGGGACGAACACTGAAGCTTTCTTT.

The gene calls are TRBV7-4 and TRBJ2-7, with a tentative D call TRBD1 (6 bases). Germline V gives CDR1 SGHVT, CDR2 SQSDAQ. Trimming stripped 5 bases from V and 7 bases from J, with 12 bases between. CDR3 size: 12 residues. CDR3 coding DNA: TGTGCCAGCAGCCCCCAGAGGGGGGAGCAGTACTTC. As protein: CASSPQRGEQYF.

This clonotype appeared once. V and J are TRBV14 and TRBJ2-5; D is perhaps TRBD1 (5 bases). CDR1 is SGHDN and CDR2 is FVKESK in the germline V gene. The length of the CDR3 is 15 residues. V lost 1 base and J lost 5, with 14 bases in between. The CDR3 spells CASSQGTRGAETQYF. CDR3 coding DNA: TGTGCCAGCAGCCAAGGGACAAGGGGCGCGGAGACCCAGTACTTC. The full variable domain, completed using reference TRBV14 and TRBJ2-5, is EAGVTQFPSHSVIEKGQTVTLRCDPISGHDNLYWYRRVMGKEIKFLLHFVKESKQDESGMPNNRFLAERTGGTYSTLKVQPAELEDSGVYFCASSQGTRGAETQYFGPGTRLLVL.

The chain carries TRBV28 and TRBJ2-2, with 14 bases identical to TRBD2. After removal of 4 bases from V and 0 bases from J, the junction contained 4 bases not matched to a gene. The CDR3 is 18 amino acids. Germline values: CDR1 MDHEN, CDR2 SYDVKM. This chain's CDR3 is CASSSGLAGGPNTGELFF. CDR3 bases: TGTGCCAGCAGTTCAGGACTAGCGGGGGGCCCGAACACCGGGGAGCTGTTTTTT. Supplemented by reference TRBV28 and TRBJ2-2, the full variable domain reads DVKVTQSSRYLVKRTGEKVFLECVQDMDHENMFWYRQDPGLGLRLIYFSYDVKMKEKGDIPEGYSVSREKKERFSLILESASTNQTSMYLCASSSGLAGGPNTGELFFGEGSRLTVL.

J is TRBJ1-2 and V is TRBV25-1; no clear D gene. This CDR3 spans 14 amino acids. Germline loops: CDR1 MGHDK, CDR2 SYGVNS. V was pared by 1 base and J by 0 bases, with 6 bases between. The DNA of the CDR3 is TGTGCCAGCAGTGAATTAAACCCTAACTATGGCTACACCTTC. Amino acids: CASSELNPNYGYTF.

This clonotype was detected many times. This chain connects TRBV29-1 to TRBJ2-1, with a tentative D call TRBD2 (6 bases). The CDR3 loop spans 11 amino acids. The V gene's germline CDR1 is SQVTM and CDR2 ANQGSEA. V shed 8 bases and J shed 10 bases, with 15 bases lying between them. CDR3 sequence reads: CSWWGEDEQFF. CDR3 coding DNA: TGCAGCTGGTGGGGGGAAGACGAGCAGTTCTTC.

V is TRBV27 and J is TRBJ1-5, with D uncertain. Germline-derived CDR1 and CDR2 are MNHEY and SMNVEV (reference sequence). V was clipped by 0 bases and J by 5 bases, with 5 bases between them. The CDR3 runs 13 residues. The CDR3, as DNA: TGTGCCAGCAGTTTATCGTACCATCAGCCCCAGCATTTT. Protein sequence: CASSLSYHQPQHF.

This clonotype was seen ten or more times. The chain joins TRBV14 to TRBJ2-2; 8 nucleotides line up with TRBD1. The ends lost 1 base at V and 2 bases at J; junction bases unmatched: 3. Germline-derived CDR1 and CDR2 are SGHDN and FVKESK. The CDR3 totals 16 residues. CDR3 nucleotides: TGTGCCAGCAGCCAAGTCGCAGGGGGCAACACCGGGGAGCTGTTTTTT. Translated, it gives CASSQVAGGNTGELFF.

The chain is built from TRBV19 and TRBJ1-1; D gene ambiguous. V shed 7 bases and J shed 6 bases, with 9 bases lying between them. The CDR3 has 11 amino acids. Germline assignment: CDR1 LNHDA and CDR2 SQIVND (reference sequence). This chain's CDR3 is CASIGGAEAFF. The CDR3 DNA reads TGTGCCAGTATTGGTGGAGCTGAAGCTTTCTTT.

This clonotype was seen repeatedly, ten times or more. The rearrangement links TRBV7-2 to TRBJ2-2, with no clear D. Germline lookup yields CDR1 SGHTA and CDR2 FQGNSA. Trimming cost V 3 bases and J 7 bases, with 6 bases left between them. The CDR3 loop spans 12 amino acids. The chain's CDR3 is CASSLWVGELFF. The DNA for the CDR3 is TGTGCCAGCAGCTTGTGGGTCGGGGAGCTGTTTTTT.

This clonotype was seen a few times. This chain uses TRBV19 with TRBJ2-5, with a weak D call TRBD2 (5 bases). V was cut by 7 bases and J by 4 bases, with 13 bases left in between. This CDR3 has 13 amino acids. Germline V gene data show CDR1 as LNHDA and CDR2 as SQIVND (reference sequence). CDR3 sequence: CASNNRGLETQYF. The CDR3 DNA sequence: TGTGCCAGTAATAATCGAGGGCTAGAGACCCAGTACTTC.

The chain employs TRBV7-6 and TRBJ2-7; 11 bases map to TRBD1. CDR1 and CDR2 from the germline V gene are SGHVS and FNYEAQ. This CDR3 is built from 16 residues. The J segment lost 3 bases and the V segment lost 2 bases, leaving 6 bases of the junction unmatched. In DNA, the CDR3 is TGTGCCAGCAGCTTATTGACGGGACAGGGGGTCTACGAGCAGTACTTC. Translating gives CASSLLTGQGVYEQYF.

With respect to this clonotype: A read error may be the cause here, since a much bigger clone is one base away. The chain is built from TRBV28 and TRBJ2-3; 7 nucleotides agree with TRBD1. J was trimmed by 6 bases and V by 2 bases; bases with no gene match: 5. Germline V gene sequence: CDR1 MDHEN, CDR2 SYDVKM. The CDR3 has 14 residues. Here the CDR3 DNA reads TGTGCCAGCAGTTTACTAGAGGGGGCCGATACGCAGTATTTT. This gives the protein CASSLLEGADTQYF.

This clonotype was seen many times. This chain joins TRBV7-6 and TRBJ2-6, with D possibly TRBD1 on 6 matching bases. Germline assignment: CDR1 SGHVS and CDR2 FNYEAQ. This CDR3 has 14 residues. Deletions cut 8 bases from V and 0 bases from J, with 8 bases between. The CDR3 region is CASLGGSGANVLTF. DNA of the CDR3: TGTGCCAGCTTAGGGGGCTCTGGGGCCAACGTCCTGACTTTC.

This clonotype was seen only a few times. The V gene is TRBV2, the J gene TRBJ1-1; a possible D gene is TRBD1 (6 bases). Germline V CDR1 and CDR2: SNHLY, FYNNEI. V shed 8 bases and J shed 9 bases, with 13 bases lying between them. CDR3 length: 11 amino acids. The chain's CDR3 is CASEGGIQAFF. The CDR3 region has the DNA TGTGCCAGCGAAGGGGGAATCCAAGCTTTCTTT.

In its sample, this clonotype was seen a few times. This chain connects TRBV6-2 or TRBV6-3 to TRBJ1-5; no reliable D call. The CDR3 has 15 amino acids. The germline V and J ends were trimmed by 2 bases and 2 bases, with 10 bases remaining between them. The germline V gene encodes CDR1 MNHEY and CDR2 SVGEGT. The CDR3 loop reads CASSYPSTGNQPQHF. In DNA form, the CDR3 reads TGTGCCAGCAGTTACCCTTCGACGGGCAATCAGCCCCAGCATTTT.